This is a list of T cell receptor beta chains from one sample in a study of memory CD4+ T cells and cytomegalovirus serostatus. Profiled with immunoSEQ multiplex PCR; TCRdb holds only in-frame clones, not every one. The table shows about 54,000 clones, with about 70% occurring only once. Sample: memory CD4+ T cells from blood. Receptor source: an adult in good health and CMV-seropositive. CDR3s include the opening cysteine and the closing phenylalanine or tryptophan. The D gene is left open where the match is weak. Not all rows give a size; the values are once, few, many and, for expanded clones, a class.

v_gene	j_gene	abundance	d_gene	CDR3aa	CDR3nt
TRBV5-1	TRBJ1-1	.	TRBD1	CASSTTGTGKSFF	TGCGCCAGCAGTACCACCGGGACAGGGAAGTCTTTCTTT
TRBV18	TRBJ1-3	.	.	CASSPPGLISGNTIYF	TGTGCCAGCTCACCACCGGGACTCATCTCTGGAAACACCATATATTTT
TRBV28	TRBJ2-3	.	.	CASSLTDTQYF	TGTGCCAGCAGCCTCACAGATACGCAGTATTTT
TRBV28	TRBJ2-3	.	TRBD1	CASSSPGTGGTDTQYF	TGTGCCAGCAGTTCTCCCGGGACAGGGGGCACAGATACGCAGTATTTT
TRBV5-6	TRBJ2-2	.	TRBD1	CASRAGTGGPGELFF	TGTGCCAGCAGAGCCGGGACAGGGGGCCCCGGGGAGCTGTTTTTT
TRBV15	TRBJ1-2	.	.	CATSRSGAFYGYTF	TGTGCCACCAGCAGATCAGGGGCCTTCTATGGCTACACCTTC
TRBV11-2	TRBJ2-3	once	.	CASSSQGDTQYF	TGTGCCAGCAGCTCCCAAGGAGATACGCAGTATTTT
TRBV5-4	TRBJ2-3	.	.	CASRSDSGTDTQYF	TGTGCCAGCAGATCGGATAGCGGCACAGATACGCAGTATTTT
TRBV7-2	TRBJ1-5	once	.	CASSSSSDQPQHF	TGTGCCAGCAGCTCTAGCTCTGATCAGCCCCAGCATTTT
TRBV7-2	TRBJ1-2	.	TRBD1	CASSLATIGQGIYGYTF	TGTGCCAGCAGCTTAGCGACTATTGGACAGGGCATCTATGGCTACACCTTC
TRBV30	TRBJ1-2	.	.	CAWSATFNYGYTF	TGTGCCTGGAGTGCCACCTTCAACTATGGCTACACCTTC
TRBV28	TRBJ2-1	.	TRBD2	CASRAGASGSNEQFF	TGTGCCAGCAGGGCCGGAGCTAGCGGGTCCAATGAGCAGTTCTTC
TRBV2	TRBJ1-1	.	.	CASSDVRLEMNTEAFF	TGTGCCAGCAGTGATGTGAGGTTGGAGATGAACACTGAAGCTTTCTTT
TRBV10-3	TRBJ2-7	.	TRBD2	CAISEVAGAYEQYF	TGTGCCATCAGTGAGGTAGCGGGAGCCTACGAGCAGTACTTC
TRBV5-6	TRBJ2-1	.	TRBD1	CASTPSGGTEQFF	TGTGCCAGCACCCCTTCAGGGGGTACTGAGCAGTTCTTC
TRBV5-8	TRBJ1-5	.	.	CASSRDSGGLRLNQPQHF	TGTGCCAGCAGCCGTGATAGCGGTGGGTTAAGACTCAATCAGCCCCAGCATTTT
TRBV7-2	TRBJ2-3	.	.	CASSATTSTDTQYF	TGTGCCAGCAGCGCTACCACTAGCACAGATACGCAGTATTTT
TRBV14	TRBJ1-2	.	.	CASSLVAGEGYTF	TGTGCCAGCAGTCTGGTGGCGGGAGAGGGCTACACCTTC
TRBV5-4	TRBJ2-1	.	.	CASTVGGRLPLEQFF	TGTGCCAGCACCGTTGGGGGACGGCTCCCCCTTGAGCAGTTCTTC
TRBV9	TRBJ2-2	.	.	CASSPPRDTGELFF	TGTGCCAGCAGCCCCCCGAGGGACACCGGGGAGCTGTTTTTT
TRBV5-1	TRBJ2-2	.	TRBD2	CASSSSTGGTNTGELFF	TGCGCCAGCAGCTCCTCCACGGGGGGGACGAACACCGGGGAGCTGTTTTTT
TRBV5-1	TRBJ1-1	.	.	CASSLTNTEAFF	TGCGCCAGCAGCTTAACGAACACTGAAGCTTTCTTT
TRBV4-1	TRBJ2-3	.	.	CASSLHTPGNADTQYF	TGCGCCAGCAGCCTCCACACCCCAGGGAACGCAGATACGCAGTATTTT
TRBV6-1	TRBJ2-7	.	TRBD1	CASSIMPGGSYEQYF	TGTGCCAGCTCCATTATGCCAGGGGGCTCCTACGAGCAGTACTTC
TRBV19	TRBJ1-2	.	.	CASSIGGVYGYTF	TGTGCCAGTAGTATCGGAGGAGTCTATGGCTACACCTTC
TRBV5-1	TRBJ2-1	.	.	CASSARRGVDEQFF	TGCGCCAGCAGCGCCAGAAGGGGAGTCGATGAGCAGTTCTTC
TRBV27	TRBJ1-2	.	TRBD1	CASSLSTGKSVYTF	TGTGCCAGCAGTTTATCGACAGGGAAAAGTGTCTACACCTTC
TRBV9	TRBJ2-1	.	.	CASSSTSFDNEQFF	TGTGCCAGCAGCTCGACTAGTTTCGACAATGAGCAGTTCTTC
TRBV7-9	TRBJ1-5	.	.	CASSQQGLVDQPQHF	TGTGCCAGCAGTCAACAGGGTCTCGTAGATCAGCCCCAGCATTTT
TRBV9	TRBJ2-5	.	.	CASSVAVEETQYF	TGTGCCAGCAGCGTAGCTGTGGAGGAGACCCAGTACTTC
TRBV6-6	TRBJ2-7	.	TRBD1	CASSYRPGGSTYEQYF	TGTGCCAGCAGTTATCGCCCAGGGGGCTCAACCTACGAGCAGTACTTC